A selection of T cell receptor beta chains follows, all from one sample in a study of beta chain features in type 1 diabetes. Method: immunoSEQ multiplex PCR; TCRdb's copy keeps in-frame clones and lacks some. Of 150,000 or so clones in the sample, around 10% were seen once. What was sequenced was central memory CD4+ T cells from blood. These receptors all stem from a man aged 18 to 29 in good health. Both conserved end residues are part of each CDR3. D genes are given only for firm matches. Clone size is given for some rows only: seen once, a few or many times, or a class if the clone is expanded.

few,TRBV7-9,TRBD1,TRBJ1-2,TGTGCCAGCAGCTTACAGGGGGCAGCCATCTATGGCTACACCTTC,CASSLQGAAIYGYTF
few,TRBV5-1,TRBD2,TRBJ2-3,TGCGCCAGCAGCTTCTACGGACTAGCGGGAGGATATACGCAGTATTTT,CASSFYGLAGGYTQYF
NA,TRBV5-6,NA,TRBJ2-1,TGTGCCAGCAGCCGGACAGTGATCTATGAGCAGTTCTTC,CASSRTVIYEQFF
NA,TRBV6-4,TRBD1,TRBJ1-1,TGTGCCAGCACCTCTTCAGGGGGCGAAGCTTTCTTT,CASTSSGGEAFF
NA,TRBV7-2,NA,TRBJ2-7,TGTGCCAGCAGCCCCGCCAGGACCCGCTACGAGCAGTACTTC,CASSPARTRYEQYF
few,TRBV18,NA,TRBJ1-1,TGTGCCAGCTCCAGCACTGAAGCTTTCTTT,CASSSTEAFF
many,TRBV7-2,TRBD2,TRBJ2-1,TGTGCCAGCAGCTTAGCTAGCGGGAGGGCAGGGAATGAGCAGTTCTTC,CASSLASGRAGNEQFF
few,TRBV7-9,NA,TRBJ2-5,TGTGCCAGCAGCTTAGGATCAGGGAGCCCAGAGACCCAGTACTTC,CASSLGSGSPETQYF
few,TRBV5-1,TRBD2,TRBJ2-7,TGCGCCAGCAGCCCGACTAGCGGGATCTACGAGCAGTACTTC,CASSPTSGIYEQYF
few,TRBV27,TRBD2,TRBJ2-7,TGTGCCAGCAGCAATTCCCGGGCTAGCGGGAAATTGTCGAAGTACGAGCAGTACTTC,CASSNSRASGKLSKYEQYF
few,TRBV4-3,NA,TRBJ1-6,TGCGCCAGCAGCCAAGGGGGAATACCAGGATCACCCCTCCACTTT,CASSQGGIPGSPLHF
many,TRBV29-1,NA,TRBJ1-5,TGCAGCGTAGCTACAGGGATTCGGCAGCCCCAGCATTTT,CSVATGIRQPQHF
NA,TRBV9,NA,TRBJ1-1,TGTGCCAGCAGCGTAGCTGATTGGGACTATGAAGCTTTCTTT,CASSVADWDYEAFF
NA,TRBV18,TRBD2,TRBJ2-1,TGTGCCAGCTCACCAGGACTAGCGGAGCAGTTCTTC,CASSPGLAEQFF
few,TRBV30,NA,TRBJ2-1,TGTGCCTGGAGTAGAGGGTTTCCCTACAATGAGCAGTTCTTC,CAWSRGFPYNEQFF
NA,TRBV5-6,NA,TRBJ2-5,TGTGCCAGCAGCTTGGCCGGGAGCGGAACTTTCCAAGAGACCCAGTACTTC,CASSLAGSGTFQETQYF
NA,TRBV23-1,NA,TRBJ2-7,TGCGCCAGCAGTCAATGGGCGCTCCGGTCGTGGTCGTACTTC,CASSQWALRSWSYF
few,TRBV7-9,NA,TRBJ2-5,TGTGCCAGCAGCTTTGGGCAGAACGCCCAAGAGACCCAGTACTTC,CASSFGQNAQETQYF
NA,TRBV25-1,NA,TRBJ1-6,TGTGCCAGCAGTGAATCCGTAAGGACAGTCTGGGGTAATTCACCCCTCCACTTT,CASSESVRTVWGNSPLHF
NA,TRBV15,NA,TRBJ2-7,TGTGCCACCAGCCCGGGATCATACTACGAGCAGTACTTC,CATSPGSYYEQYF
NA,TRBV4-1,NA,TRBJ2-6,TGCGCCAGCAGCCAAGAGGGGCCAGCCTCTGGGGCCAACGTCCTGACTTTC,CASSQEGPASGANVLTF
NA,TRBV6-5,TRBD1,TRBJ1-1,TGTGCCAGCAGGCGACAGGGGAAAGTTTTCTTT,CASRRQGKVFF
NA,TRBV10-3,NA,TRBJ2-2,TGTGCCATCAGCTCAACTGGGGTTAACACCGGGGAGCTGTTTTTT,CAISSTGVNTGELFF
few,TRBV4-2,NA,TRBJ1-1,TGTGCCAGCAGCCAAGATGGGGGATCCGGTAACACTGAAGCTTTCTTT,CASSQDGGSGNTEAFF
few,TRBV4-2,TRBD1,TRBJ2-1,TGTGCCAGCAGCCAAGGACAGGGCCATGAGCAGTTCTTC,CASSQGQGHEQFF
NA,TRBV29-1,NA,TRBJ1-5,TGCAGCGTTTTCACAGGGAGCAATCAGCCCCAGCATTTT,CSVFTGSNQPQHF
few,TRBV7-2,TRBD2,TRBJ2-3,TGTGCCAGCAGCTCCACCGGACTAGCGGGGGGACATTTT,CASSSTGLAGGHF
few,TRBV7-3,NA,TRBJ2-3,TGTGCCAGCAGCTTAGGTGGCCGAGCTAGCACAGATACGCAGTATTTT,CASSLGGRASTDTQYF
NA,TRBV30,TRBD2,TRBJ2-5,TGTGCCTGGACTAGCGGGGTAGAGACCCAGTACTTC,CAWTSGVETQYF
few,TRBV4-3,NA,TRBJ1-5,TGCGCCAGCAGCCAAGAATGGGAGGGCCAGCCCCAGCATTTT,CASSQEWEGQPQHF
NA,TRBV9,NA,TRBJ2-6,TGTGCCAGCAGGGGGGACACCTACTCTGGGGCCAACGTCCTGACTTTC,CASRGDTYSGANVLTF
NA,TRBV7-2,TRBD2,TRBJ2-1,TGTGCCAGCAGTACAGGGAGGCTAGCGGGGTACAATGAGCAGTTCTTC,CASSTGRLAGYNEQFF
few,TRBV5-4,TRBD1,TRBJ1-2,TGTGCCAGCAGCTTGGCCTCGACAGGGCAGGGTCGTTATGGCTACACCTTC,CASSLASTGQGRYGYTF
few,TRBV18,NA,TRBJ1-1,TGTGCCAGTACAGGGACTTTGAACACTGAAGCTTTCTTT,CASTGTLNTEAFF
few,TRBV15,NA,TRBJ1-4,TGTGCCACCAGCAGCGGGCGGTCCGGGAGTGGTGAAAAACTGTTTTTT,CATSSGRSGSGEKLFF
few,TRBV7-9,TRBD1,TRBJ2-1,TGTGCCAGCAGCTTAGGATCAGGGGGTATTTATGAGCAGTTCTTC,CASSLGSGGIYEQFF
few,TRBV7-2,TRBD2,TRBJ2-1,TGTGCCAGCAGCTTAGTGCCTAGCGGGAACAATGAGCAGTTCTTC,CASSLVPSGNNEQFF
few,TRBV7-9,NA,TRBJ2-4,TGTGCCAGCAGCTTAGCGTCTCTCGGGACAAACTTAGCCAAAAACATTCAGTACTTC,CASSLASLGTNLAKNIQYF
few,TRBV5-1,NA,TRBJ1-2,TGCGCCAGCAGCTTGGGACAGTCTAACTATGGCTACACCTTC,CASSLGQSNYGYTF
few,TRBV2,TRBD2,TRBJ2-1,TGTGCCAGCAGCGAGGCGGGAGCCACCTACAATGAGCAGTTCTTC,CASSEAGATYNEQFF
few,TRBV15,NA,TRBJ2-5,TGTGCCTCCGGAGGGCCGGGGGAGACCCAGTACTTC,CASGGPGETQYF
few,TRBV9,TRBD2,TRBJ2-5,TGTGCCAGCAGGCGACTAGCGGGGACACAAGAGACCCAGTACTTC,CASRRLAGTQETQYF
NA,TRBV7-9,NA,TRBJ1-2,TGTGCCAGCAGGCAAGCCGGGCTATCGTATGGCTACACCTTC,CASRQAGLSYGYTF
NA,TRBV30,NA,TRBJ1-5,TGTGCCTGGAGTGTACAGTCGGGTCAGCCCCAGCATTTT,CAWSVQSGQPQHF
NA,TRBV29-1,TRBD1,TRBJ2-7,TGCAGCGTAGCCGGGACAGGGTGGGGGTACGAGCAGTACTTC,CSVAGTGWGYEQYF
NA,TRBV2,NA,TRBJ1-6,TGTGCCAGCAGTGGGAGAATATCACCCCTCCACTTT,CASSGRISPLHF
NA,TRBV25-1,TRBD2,TRBJ2-5,TGTGCCAGCAGTTATTCCCGGACTAGCCGAGAGACCCAGTACTTC,CASSYSRTSRETQYF
NA,TRBV25-1,NA,TRBJ1-5,TGTGCCAGCAGTGGCCGGGACAAACAGCCCCAGCATTTT,CASSGRDKQPQHF